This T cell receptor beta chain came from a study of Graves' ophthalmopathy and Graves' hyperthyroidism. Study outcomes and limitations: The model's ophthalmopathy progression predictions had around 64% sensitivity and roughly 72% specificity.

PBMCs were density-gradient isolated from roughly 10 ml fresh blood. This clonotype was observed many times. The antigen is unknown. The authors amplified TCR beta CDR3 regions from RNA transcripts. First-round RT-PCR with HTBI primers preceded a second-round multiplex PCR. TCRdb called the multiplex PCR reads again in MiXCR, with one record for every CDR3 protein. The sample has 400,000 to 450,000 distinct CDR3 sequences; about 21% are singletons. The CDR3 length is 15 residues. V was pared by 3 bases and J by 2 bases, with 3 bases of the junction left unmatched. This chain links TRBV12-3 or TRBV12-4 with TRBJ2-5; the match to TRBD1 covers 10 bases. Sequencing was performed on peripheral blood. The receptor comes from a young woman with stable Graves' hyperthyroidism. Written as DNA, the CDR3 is TGTGCCAGCAGTTTGGGACAGGGGCTACAAGAGACCCAGTACTTC. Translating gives CASSLGQGLQETQYF.